This T cell receptor beta chain was sequenced for a study of blood T cell repertoires in COVID-19. Study summary: COVID-19 samples from acute and convalescent phases originated in the United States, Italy and Spain. PBMCs, B-cell-depleted T cells, or T cells were the source of the cDNA or gDNA that made up the material.

Assay: immunoSEQ multiplex PCR; the TCRdb copy retains only in-frame clones and omits some. The sample shows about 70,000 clones, approximately 85% of them seen only once. J lost 4 bases, V lost 10 bases, and 20 bases had no gene match. The CDR3 extends over 17 amino acids. Germline values: CDR1 SGHAT, CDR2 FQNNGV. This TCR derives from a man older than 75 with acute or convalescent COVID-19. The J gene is TRBJ2-7, the V gene TRBV11-2, with 9 nucleotides matching TRBD1. Sequencing input: peripheral blood. The CDR3 sequence is CATTRGDRANAGYEQYF. CDR3 coding DNA: TGTGCCACAACTCGGGGGGACAGGGCCAACGCGGGATACGAGCAGTACTTC.